Listed below are T cell receptor beta chains from one sample, sequenced in a study of blood T cell repertoires in COVID-19. The protocol was immunoSEQ multiplex PCR, while the TCRdb copy is restricted to in-frame clones and leaves out a portion. The table has some 260,000 clones, roughly 84% seen once. The sequenced sample consisted of peripheral blood. These receptors came from a woman under 30 with acute or convalescent COVID-19. Both conserved end residues are part of each CDR3. The D gene is left open where the match is weak. Rows may omit the clone size; those that give it use once, few, many or a size class.

j_call d_call clone_size v_call cdr3_nt cdr3_aa
TRBJ2-2 TRBD1 once TRBV19 TGTGCCAGTAGTAAGGACAGGGTCGGGGAGCTGTTTTTT CASSKDRVGELFF
TRBJ2-1 . few TRBV7-2 TGTGCCAGCAGCCAAGGCAGGGGAAATGAGCAGTTCTTC CASSQGRGNEQFF
TRBJ1-5 TRBD1 once TRBV13 TGTGCCAGCAGCCTAGGACAGGGTGCGCCCCAGCATTTT CASSLGQGAPQHF
TRBJ1-3 . few TRBV28 TGTGCCACTACACCCGGGGAACTCCCTGGAAACACCATATATTTT CATTPGELPGNTIYF
TRBJ1-1 TRBD1 . TRBV30 TGTGCCTGGAGTAACACAGGGGGTCGCACTGAAGCTTTCTTT CAWSNTGGRTEAFF
TRBJ2-1 TRBD2 . TRBV28 TGTGCCAGCAGTCCAGGTCTCAGCGGGGACAATGAGCAGTTCTTC CASSPGLSGDNEQFF
TRBJ2-1 TRBD2 . TRBV3-1/TRBV3-2 TGTGCCAGCAGCCAAGGGTTCGCGGGAGGGCCGGGTGAGCAGTTCTTC CASSQGFAGGPGEQFF
TRBJ1-5 . . TRBV6-2/TRBV6-3 TGTGCCAGCAGTCTCCGGGAGAATCAGCCCCAGCATTTT CASSLRENQPQHF
TRBJ2-7 TRBD1 few TRBV5-1 TGCGCCAGCAGCATACAGGGGATCGACGAGCAGTACTTC CASSIQGIDEQYF
TRBJ2-2 . . TRBV9 TGTGCCAGCAGCGTAGAGGGACTCGGGGAGCTGTTTTTT CASSVEGLGELFF
TRBJ2-3 TRBD2 . TRBV29-1 TGCAGCGTTGTAATGTGGGGACTAGCGTACGGAAGCACAGATACGCAGTATTTT CSVVMWGLAYGSTDTQYF
TRBJ2-7 TRBD1 . TRBV28 TGTGCCAGCAGTCCCTACCGGGACAGGGGATCCTACGAGCAGTACTTC CASSPYRDRGSYEQYF
TRBJ1-4 . . TRBV6-5 TGTGCCAGCAGACCGGCGGGCGCAACTAATGAAAAACTGTTTTTT CASRPAGATNEKLFF
TRBJ2-7 TRBD2 . TRBV28 TGTGCCAGTTCGGGACTAGCGGACTACGAGCAGTACTTC CASSGLADYEQYF
TRBJ2-7 TRBD1 . TRBV28 TGTGCCAGCAGCCCCGGGGACAGAAGCTCCTACGAGCAGTACTTC CASSPGDRSSYEQYF
TRBJ1-6 . . TRBV7-9 TGTGCCAGCAGCTTACCGGGTCTGAATTCACCCCTCCACTTT CASSLPGLNSPLHF
TRBJ2-1 TRBD2 few TRBV7-9 TGTGCCAGCAGCTTAGGCCTGACTAGCGGGAAAAGCGATGAGCAGTTCTTC CASSLGLTSGKSDEQFF
TRBJ1-5 . . TRBV19 TGTGCCAGTATGGGCTTGGCTGGCAATCAGCCCCAGCATTTT CASMGLAGNQPQHF
TRBJ1-1 TRBD1 once TRBV6-2/TRBV6-3 TGTGCCAGCAGTTACTTACAGGGGGCGAAAACTGAAGCTTTCTTT CASSYLQGAKTEAFF
TRBJ1-3 . . TRBV28 TGTGCCAGCAACGACTATTATGGCACCATATATTTT CASNDYYGTIYF
TRBJ2-7 TRBD2 few TRBV7-9 TGTGCCAGCAGCTTGGCACTAGCGGGAGGCGAGCAGTACTTC CASSLALAGGEQYF
TRBJ1-2 . . TRBV28 TGTGCCAGCAGTTTACTACAGGCCGCTGGCTATGGCTACACCTTC CASSLLQAAGYGYTF
TRBJ2-1 TRBD2 . TRBV7-9 TGTGCCAGCAGCCCCGGGGGGGCTAGCGTCTACAATGAGCAGTTCTTC CASSPGGASVYNEQFF
TRBJ1-2 . . TRBV5-4 TGTGCCAGCAGCTCGGGGTCAGGGACTTGGAGTGGCTACACCTTC CASSSGSGTWSGYTF
TRBJ1-2 TRBD1 . TRBV5-4 TGTGCCAGCAGCTCGTTTACCGACAGGGTCAGCGGGGGCTACACCTTC CASSSFTDRVSGGYTF
TRBJ1-2 TRBD1 . TRBV7-9 TGTGCCAGCAGCTTACCTGGACAGGGGGTTTTTGGCTACACCTTC CASSLPGQGVFGYTF
TRBJ1-3 TRBD1 few TRBV18 TGTGCCAGCTCACCACCGAGACAGGGGGCGAACACCATATATTTT CASSPPRQGANTIYF
TRBJ1-4 . . TRBV19 TGTGCCAGTAGTACCCCCCGGGGGGCTAATGAAAAACTGTTTTTT CASSTPRGANEKLFF
TRBJ1-2 . . TRBV10-3 TGTGCCATCAGTGAGTCTGGGGGCGATAGGGGCTATGGCTACACCTTC CAISESGGDRGYGYTF
TRBJ1-4 . . TRBV5-1 TGCGCCAGCAGCTTCTCCGGACAGACCTCTGAAAAACTGTTTTTT CASSFSGQTSEKLFF
TRBJ2-1 TRBD2 . TRBV3-1/TRBV3-2 TGTGCCAGCAATTCACTAGCGGGGCTCTACAATGAGCAGTTCTTC CASNSLAGLYNEQFF
TRBJ2-7 . . TRBV7-2 TGTGCCAGCAGCTTAGGGCCTAGCGACCTCTCCTACGAGCAGTACTTC CASSLGPSDLSYEQYF
TRBJ2-5 TRBD2 . TRBV18 TGTGCCAGCTCACAGGGACTAGCGAAAGAGACCCAGTACTTC CASSQGLAKETQYF
TRBJ1-4 . . TRBV18 TGTGCCAGCTCACCACAGAGGGCGGGCACTAATGAAAAACTGTTTTTT CASSPQRAGTNEKLFF
TRBJ2-3 TRBD2 . TRBV19 TGTGCCAGTAGTAGTTTAGCGGGAGGGGATACGCAGTATTTT CASSSLAGGDTQYF
TRBJ2-1 . . TRBV7-3 TGTGCCAGCAGCCGCGGCTCCTACAATGAGCAGTTCTTC CASSRGSYNEQFF
TRBJ2-1 TRBD1 once TRBV11-2 TGTGCCAGCAGCATTCAGACAGGGCAGCAGTTCTTC CASSIQTGQQFF
TRBJ1-5 . . TRBV5-1 TGCGCCAGCAGCTACGGACAACTCAATCAGCCCCAGCATTTT CASSYGQLNQPQHF
TRBJ2-5 . . TRBV12-3/TRBV12-4 TGTGCCAGCAGTTTACTTAACGGAGAGACCCAGTACTTC CASSLLNGETQYF
TRBJ1-4 . . TRBV3-1/TRBV3-2 TGTGCCAGCAGCCAGGGAGGGACAACTAATGAAAAACTGTTTTTT CASSQGGTTNEKLFF
TRBJ2-3 . . TRBV6-5 TGTGCCAGCAGGGGGGGGCGTACAATAACAGATACGCAGTATTTT CASRGGRTITDTQYF
TRBJ2-1 TRBD2 . TRBV25-1 TGTGCCAGCAGTGACTCATCTTCTAGCGGGAGAACCTACAATGAGCAGTTCTTC CASSDSSSSGRTYNEQFF
TRBJ2-5 TRBD1 . TRBV5-4 TGTGCCAGCAGCCGGGACAGGGGGAGGGCGGTCCAAGAGACCCAGTACTTC CASSRDRGRAVQETQYF
TRBJ2-7 . . TRBV18 TGTGCCAGCTCACCCCGGGAGACGGGGATTTACGAGCAGTACTTC CASSPRETGIYEQYF